This T cell receptor (beta chain) was sequenced in a study of OX40 agonist ivuxolimab in advanced cancers. Method: immunoSEQ multiplex PCR; TCRdb's copy keeps in-frame clones and lacks some. The sample carries 80,000 or so clones, 85% to 95% recorded once. The CDR3 is 15 amino acids. V was trimmed by 6 bases and J by 4 bases, leaving 19 bases between them. Germline loops: CDR1 ENHRY, CDR2 SYGVKD. V usage is TRBV10-3 and J usage is TRBJ2-7; tentatively, D is TRBD1 (5 bases). The sequence was obtained from an adult with an advanced solid tumor such as melanoma, head and neck, liver or kidney cancer. Source: CD4+ or CD8+ T cells sorted from blood, taken in a trial of the OX40 agonist ivuxolimab. The CDR3 here is CAISRVGQGVYEQYF. The CDR3 nucleotides are TGTGCCATCAGCCGAGTCGGGCAGGGCGTTTACGAGCAGTACTTC.